This is a list of T cell receptor beta chains from one sample in a study of CD8 T cells in ankylosing spondylitis. TCRdb itself ran the 5' RACE reads through MiXCR, one entry per CDR3 protein. The profile covers some 840,000 distinct CDR3 sequences, with approximately 12% appearing a single time and less than 0.65% taken by the ten largest. Sequencing was performed on blood, either unsorted or a sorted T cell fraction (not recorded which). These receptors all come from a male donor with ankylosing spondylitis. Each CDR3 is given with its conserved first and last residue. The D gene is left open where the match is weak. Expanded clones are given a class, and other clones once, few, many or no size at all.

V,J,D,size,CDR3,DNA
TRBV7-2,TRBJ1-2,NA,NA,CASSKVSTDNYGYTF,TGTGCCAGCAGCAAAGTGTCGACAGATAACTATGGCTACACCTTC
TRBV20-1,TRBJ2-7,NA,many,CSAGDRFLGEQYF,TGCAGTGCTGGAGACAGGTTCTTGGGCGAGCAGTACTTC
TRBV4-2,TRBJ2-1,NA,NA,CASSRQRYTYNEQFF,TGTGCCAGCAGCCGCCAGCGGTATACCTACAATGAGCAGTTCTTC
TRBV20-1,TRBJ1-3,NA,many,CSARKPHGNTIYF,TGCAGTGCTAGAAAACCTCATGGAAACACCATATATTTT
TRBV3-1,TRBJ2-3,NA,NA,CASSQGVRASTDTQYF,TGTGCCAGCAGCCAAGGGGTAAGGGCCTCGACAGATACGCAGTATTTT
TRBV11-2,TRBJ2-5,TRBD2,NA,CASSLLTSGSQETQYF,TGTGCCAGCAGCTTACTTACTAGCGGGAGCCAAGAGACCCAGTACTTC
TRBV7-2,TRBJ1-2,NA,many,CASSPYAGEQGYGYTF,TGTGCCAGCAGCCCCTATGCGGGGGAACAGGGCTATGGCTACACCTTC
TRBV20-1,TRBJ2-1,NA,many,CSARDWSGQSNEQFF,TGCAGTGCTAGAGATTGGAGCGGCCAAAGCAATGAGCAGTTCTTC
TRBV20-1,TRBJ2-1,TRBD2,NA,CSASWTSAYNEQFF,TGCAGTGCTAGCTGGACTAGCGCCTACAATGAGCAGTTCTTC
TRBV5-8,TRBJ1-1,NA,NA,CASSSWTFRGFF,TGTGCCAGCAGCTCGTGGACATTTCGAGGTTTCTTT
TRBV11-1,TRBJ1-6,NA,few,CASSSPLRGGTRPLHF,TGTGCCAGCAGCTCCCCCCTCCGGGGTGGTACTCGACCCCTCCACTTT
TRBV29-1,TRBJ2-1,NA,many,CSAGAAYNEQFF,TGCAGCGCTGGGGCAGCCTACAATGAGCAGTTCTTC
TRBV7-1,TRBJ2-1,TRBD2,NA,CASSSSSGGYNEQFF,TGTGCCAGCAGCTCCTCTAGCGGGGGGTACAATGAGCAGTTCTTC
TRBV20-1,TRBJ2-1,TRBD2,many,CSARDPGLAVSSSYNEQFF,TGCAGTGCTAGAGATCCGGGACTAGCGGTATCGAGCTCCTACAATGAGCAGTTCTTC
TRBV4-2,TRBJ2-7,NA,NA,CASSRSPGSNYEQYF,TGTGCCAGCAGCCGATCCCCGGGGTCAAACTACGAGCAGTACTTC
TRBV7-7,TRBJ2-7,NA,NA,CASSLGRDRGEQYF,TGTGCTAGCAGCTTAGGAAGGGATAGGGGCGAGCAGTACTTC
TRBV6-1,TRBJ1-2,NA,NA,CASRPLRGARRDGYTF,TGTGCCAGCAGGCCCCTGAGGGGCGCTCGGCGGGATGGCTACACCTTC
TRBV11-2,TRBJ2-2,NA,NA,CASSSTVAGELFF,TGTGCCAGCAGCTCAACAGTGGCCGGGGAGCTGTTTTTT
TRBV24-1,TRBJ1-2,TRBD1,NA,CATSDTRTGSDGYTF,TGTGCCACCAGTGATACGCGGACAGGATCGGATGGCTACACCTTC
TRBV7-2,TRBJ1-5,NA,NA,CASSLHGAPGPQHF,TGTGCCAGCAGCTTACATGGGGCGCCAGGACCCCAGCATTTT
TRBV5-4,TRBJ2-3,NA,NA,CASSLAGSLDTQYF,TGTGCCAGCAGCTTGGCCGGGAGCTTAGATACGCAGTATTTT
TRBV7-2,TRBJ1-6,TRBD1,few,CASSRAHRGNSPLHF,TGTGCCAGCAGCAGAGCCCACAGGGGAAATTCACCCCTCCACTTT
TRBV20-1,TRBJ2-4,NA,NA,CSAREPNRQNIQYF,TGCAGTGCTAGAGAGCCAAACCGTCAAAACATTCAGTACTTC
TRBV23-1,TRBJ1-5,TRBD1,NA,CARTGAQPQHF,TGCGCCAGGACAGGGGCCCAGCCCCAGCATTTT
TRBV20-1,TRBJ2-7,TRBD2,few,CSASYTSGGYEQYF,TGCAGTGCTAGCTACACTAGCGGCGGATACGAGCAGTACTTC
TRBV20-1,TRBJ2-5,TRBD2,NA,CSARGTSGSFQETQYF,TGCAGTGCTAGAGGCACTAGCGGGAGTTTCCAAGAGACCCAGTACTTC
TRBV7-2,TRBJ1-2,TRBD1,NA,CASSLADRGNYGYTF,TGTGCCAGCAGCTTAGCAGACAGGGGGAACTATGGCTACACCTTC
TRBV4-2,TRBJ2-1,NA,NA,CASSLTYETSYNEQFF,TGTGCCAGCAGCCTAACCTACGAAACCTCCTACAATGAGCAGTTCTTC
TRBV7-2,TRBJ1-5,NA,many,CASSLRVDQPQHF,TGTGCCAGCAGCCTAAGAGTAGATCAGCCCCAGCATTTT
TRBV20-1,TRBJ2-5,NA,few,CRAISGPAEGGETQYF,TGCAGGGCAATTTCCGGGCCCGCGGAGGGTGGGGAGACCCAGTACTTC
TRBV15,TRBJ2-2,TRBD1,many,CATSMGQGISGGELFF,TGTGCCACCAGCATGGGACAGGGGATAAGCGGCGGGGAGCTGTTTTTT
TRBV20-1,TRBJ2-1,TRBD2,few,CSAEEREETYNEQFF,TGCAGTGCCGAAGAGCGGGAGGAAACCTACAATGAGCAGTTCTTC